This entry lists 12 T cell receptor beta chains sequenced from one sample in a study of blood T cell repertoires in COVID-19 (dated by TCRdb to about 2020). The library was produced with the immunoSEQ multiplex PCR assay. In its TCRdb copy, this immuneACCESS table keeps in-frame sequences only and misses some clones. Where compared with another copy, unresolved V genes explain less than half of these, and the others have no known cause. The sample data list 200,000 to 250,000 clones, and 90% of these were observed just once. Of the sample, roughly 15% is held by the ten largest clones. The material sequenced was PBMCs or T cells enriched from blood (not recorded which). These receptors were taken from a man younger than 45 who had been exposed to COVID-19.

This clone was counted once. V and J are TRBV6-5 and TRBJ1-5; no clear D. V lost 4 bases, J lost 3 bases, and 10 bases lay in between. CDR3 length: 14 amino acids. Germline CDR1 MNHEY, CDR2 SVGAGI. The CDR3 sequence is CASSSRQSNQPQHF. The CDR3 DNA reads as TGTGCCAGCAGTTCTCGACAATCCAATCAGCCCCAGCATTTT.

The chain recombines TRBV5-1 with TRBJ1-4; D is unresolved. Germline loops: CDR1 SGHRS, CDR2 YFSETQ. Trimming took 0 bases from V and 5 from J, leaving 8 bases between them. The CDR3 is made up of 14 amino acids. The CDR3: CASSLGLLNEKLFF. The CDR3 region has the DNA TGCGCCAGCAGCTTGGGTCTGTTGAATGAAAAACTGTTTTTT.

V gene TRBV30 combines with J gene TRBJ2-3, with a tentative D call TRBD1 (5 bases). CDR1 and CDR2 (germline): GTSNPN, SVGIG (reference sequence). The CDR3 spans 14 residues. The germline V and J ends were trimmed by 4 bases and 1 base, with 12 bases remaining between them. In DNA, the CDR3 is TGTGCCTGGAACCTGGGGCGGCGCACAGATACGCAGTATTTT. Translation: CAWNLGRRTDTQYF.

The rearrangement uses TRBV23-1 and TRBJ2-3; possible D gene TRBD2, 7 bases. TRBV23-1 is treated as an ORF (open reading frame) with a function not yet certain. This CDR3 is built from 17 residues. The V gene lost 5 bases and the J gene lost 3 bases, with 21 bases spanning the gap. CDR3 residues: CASSWKGGPVSTDTQYF. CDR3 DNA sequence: TGCGCCAGCAGTTGGAAGGGGGGGCCGGTTTCGACAGATACGCAGTATTTT.

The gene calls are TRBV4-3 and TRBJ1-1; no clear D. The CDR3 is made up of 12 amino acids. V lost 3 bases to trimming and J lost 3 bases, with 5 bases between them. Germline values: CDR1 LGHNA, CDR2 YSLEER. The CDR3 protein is CASSHGDTEAFF. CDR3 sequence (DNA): TGCGCCAGCAGCCACGGAGACACTGAAGCTTTCTTT.

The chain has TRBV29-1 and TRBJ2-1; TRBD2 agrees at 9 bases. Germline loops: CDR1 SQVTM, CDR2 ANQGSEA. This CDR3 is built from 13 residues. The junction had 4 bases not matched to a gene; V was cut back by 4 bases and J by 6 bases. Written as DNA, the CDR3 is TGCAGCGTTGGTATTAGCGGGGGCAATGAGCAGTTCTTC. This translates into CSVGISGGNEQFF.

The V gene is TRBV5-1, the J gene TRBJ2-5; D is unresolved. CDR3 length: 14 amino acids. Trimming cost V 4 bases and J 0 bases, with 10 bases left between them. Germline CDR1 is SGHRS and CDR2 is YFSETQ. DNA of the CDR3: TGCGCCAGCAGCCCCTTCCTATACCAAGAGACCCAGTACTTC. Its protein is CASSPFLYQETQYF.

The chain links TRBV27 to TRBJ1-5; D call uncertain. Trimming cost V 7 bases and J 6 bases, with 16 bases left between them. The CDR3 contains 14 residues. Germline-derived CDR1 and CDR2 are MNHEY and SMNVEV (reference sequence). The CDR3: CASTNLGPGQPQHF. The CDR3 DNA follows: TGTGCCAGCACCAACTTGGGTCCAGGTCAGCCCCAGCATTTT.

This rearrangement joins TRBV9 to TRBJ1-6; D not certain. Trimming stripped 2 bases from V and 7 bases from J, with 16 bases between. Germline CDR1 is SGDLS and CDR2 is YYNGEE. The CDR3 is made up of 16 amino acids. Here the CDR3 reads CASSVGSRHLNSPLHF. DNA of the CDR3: TGTGCCAGCAGCGTCGGCAGCCGACACCTCAATTCACCCCTCCACTTT.

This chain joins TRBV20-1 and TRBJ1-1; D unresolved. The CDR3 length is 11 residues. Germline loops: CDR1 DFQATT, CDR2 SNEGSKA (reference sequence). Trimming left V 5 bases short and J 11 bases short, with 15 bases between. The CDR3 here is CSASGRVGAFF. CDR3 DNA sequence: TGCAGTGCTTCTGGCCGGGTCGGGGCTTTCTTT.

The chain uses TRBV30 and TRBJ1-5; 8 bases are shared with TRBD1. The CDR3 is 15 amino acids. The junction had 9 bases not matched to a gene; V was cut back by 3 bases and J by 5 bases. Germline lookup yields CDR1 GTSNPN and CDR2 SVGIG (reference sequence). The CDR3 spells CAWRSGQGVYQPQHF. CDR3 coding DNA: TGTGCCTGGAGGAGTGGACAGGGCGTTTATCAGCCCCAGCATTTT.

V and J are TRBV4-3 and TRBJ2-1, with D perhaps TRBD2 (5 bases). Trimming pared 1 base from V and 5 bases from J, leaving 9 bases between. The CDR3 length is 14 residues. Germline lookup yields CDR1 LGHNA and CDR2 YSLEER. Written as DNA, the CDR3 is TGCGCCAGCAGCCAAGGAGAGCGGAACAATGAGCAGTTCTTC. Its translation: CASSQGERNNEQFF.